The clone carrying this TCR beta chain appeared a single time. Its matching antigen is unknown. The source of the sample is a study of Ad26.COV2.S vaccination and SARS-CoV-2 variants. Study-level background: Participants got Ad26.COV2.S intramuscularly, once or twice 56 days apart. Study-level points and caveats: Vaccine and placebo groups showed comparable non-spike TCR breadth.

The data were produced by immunoSEQ multiplex PCR, yet TCRdb's version contains in-frame clones alone and is incomplete. The sample lists approximately 300,000 clones, around four fifths occurring once. V gave up 5 bases and J gave up 3 bases; unmatched junction bases: 6. The CDR3 runs to 14 residues. CDR1 SEHNR and CDR2 FQNEAQ come from the germline V gene (reference sequence). Treatment specified: 15 to 20 received Ad26.COV2.S at low or high dose, single or two shots; roughly five received placebo; per-sample allocation not given. All samples were drawn on day 63, counting from the first vaccine or placebo injection.

Material: peripheral blood, obtained in a trial of Ad26.COV2.S vaccine versus placebo. This TCR derives from a person between 18 and 65 years old who received the Ad26.COV2.S COVID-19 vaccine or a placebo. The chain employs TRBV7-9 and TRBJ2-5, with 7 bases matching TRBD1. The DNA for the CDR3 is TGTGCCAGCAGCCTTCACGGGACAGAAGAGACCCAGTACTTC. It is translated as CASSLHGTEETQYF.